The 2 T cell receptor beta chains given below trace back to one sample, sequenced in a study of T cells in women clearing cervical HPV infection. Data came from immunoSEQ multiplex PCR; TCRdb stores just in-frame clones and leaves some out. The sample yields some 15,000 clones, of which the top ten take up about 7.2%. The sequenced sample consisted of blood buffy coat. The receptors derive from a woman between 18 and 70 years old with a cervical HPV16 infection that either progressed to CIN3+ or cleared (not recorded which).

As to this clone: Sequencing ends 3 residues short of the CDR3 end; the germline J gene provides the rest. The chain employs TRBV19 and TRBJ1-2; D ambiguous. Looked up from germline, CDR1 is LNHDA and CDR2 is SQIVND (reference sequence). This CDR3 spans 15 amino acids. V shed 0 bases and J shed 5 bases, with 13 bases lying between them. The sequenced CDR3 bases are TGTGCCAGTAGTATAGATTGGCCAGGCCAGTATGGC. Its protein is CASSIDWPGQYG. The entire CDR3 is CASSIDWPGQYGYTF.

In the case of this clone: The read finishes 3 residues shy of the CDR3 end, and the germline J gene is used to complete it. The rearrangement joins TRBV7-2 to TRBJ2-1, with 9 bases fitting TRBD2. Germline V gene lookup returns CDR1 SGHTA and CDR2 FQGNSA. The V gene end was trimmed by 6 bases and the J gene end by 4 bases; junction bases not matched to a gene: 7. This CDR3 contains 15 residues. This chain's CDR3 is CASSPPAGGYNEQFF. The part of the CDR3 DNA that was read is TGTGCCAGCAGTCCTCCAGCGGGGGGATACAATGAG.